This is a list of T cell receptor beta chains from one sample in a study of T cells in Graves' hyperthyroidism and ophthalmopathy. One entry per CDR3 protein results from TCRdb running MiXCR on the multiplex PCR reads. The data show about half a million distinct CDR3 sequences, less than 25% seen once. The source material was blood. Receptors were obtained from a man aged 18 to 29 with Graves' hyperthyroidism. Both conserved end residues are part of each CDR3. D genes are given only for firm matches. Size is omitted from some rows. Given values are once, few, many or a class for expanded clones.

j_call | v_call | d_call | clone_size | cdr3_nt | cdr3_aa
TRBJ1-5 | TRBV28 | - | - | TGTGCCAGCAGTTCTCCCGCGCCCCAGCATTTT | CASSSPAPQHF
TRBJ2-7 | TRBV6-1 | TRBD1 | many | TGTGCCAGCAGTCCGGACAGGGGACTCTACGAGCAGTACTTC | CASSPDRGLYEQYF
TRBJ1-1 | TRBV5-1 | - | many | TGCGCCAGCAGCGGGGCGATGAACACTGAAGCTTTCTTT | CASSGAMNTEAFF
TRBJ2-7 | TRBV7-2 | - | many | TGTGCCAGCAGCTTAGCCAACAGGGGGGGACCGAACACAGTGGAGCAGTACTTC | CASSLANRGGPNTVEQYF
TRBJ1-1 | TRBV5-1 | TRBD1 | many | TGCGCCAGCAGCCACCGGGACAGGGTAACATACGCTGAAGCTTTCTTT | CASSHRDRVTYAEAFF
TRBJ1-5 | TRBV3-1 | - | few | TGTGCCAGCAGCCAAGGAGGGTGGCTTGGTCAGCCCCAGCATTTT | CASSQGGWLGQPQHF
TRBJ2-2 | TRBV11-2 | - | - | TGTGCCAGCAGCCTTATGGTTGGGGAACCCGGGGAGCTGTTTTTT | CASSLMVGEPGELFF
TRBJ1-5 | TRBV5-1 | - | - | TGCGCCAGTCTAGATGCGAGCAATCAGCCCCAGCATTTT | CASLDASNQPQHF
TRBJ2-7 | TRBV6-5 | - | many | TGTGCCAGCAGTTACGGCAGGGCCTACGAGCAGTACTTC | CASSYGRAYEQYF
TRBJ2-5 | TRBV28 | TRBD1 | many | TGTGCCAGCCGGGGACAGCGAGAGACCCAGTACTTC | CASRGQRETQYF
TRBJ1-5 | TRBV4-1 | - | many | TGCGCAAGTCGGTTACGCATCAATCAGCCCCAGCATTTT | CASRLRINQPQHF
TRBJ2-7 | TRBV20-1 | - | many | TGCAGTGCTAGTTCCTTGTCCTACGAGCAGTACTTC | CSASSLSYEQYF
TRBJ1-1 | TRBV6-1 | TRBD1 | few | TGTGCCAGCAGTCTCTCCTCCCGGACAGGGCAAGCTTTCTTT | CASSLSSRTGQAFF
TRBJ2-5 | TRBV10-2 | - | many | TGCGCCACCTCGACCCGGGGAGAGACCCAGTACTTC | CATSTRGETQYF
TRBJ2-5 | TRBV12-3/TRBV12-4 | - | many | TGTGCCAGCAGTTTCGGGACCCCTGGGACCCAGTACTTC | CASSFGTPGTQYF
TRBJ1-6 | TRBV2 | - | - | TGTGCCAGCAGTCCCCGGGGAATCGGGGGTAATTCACCCCTCCACTTT | CASSPRGIGGNSPLHF